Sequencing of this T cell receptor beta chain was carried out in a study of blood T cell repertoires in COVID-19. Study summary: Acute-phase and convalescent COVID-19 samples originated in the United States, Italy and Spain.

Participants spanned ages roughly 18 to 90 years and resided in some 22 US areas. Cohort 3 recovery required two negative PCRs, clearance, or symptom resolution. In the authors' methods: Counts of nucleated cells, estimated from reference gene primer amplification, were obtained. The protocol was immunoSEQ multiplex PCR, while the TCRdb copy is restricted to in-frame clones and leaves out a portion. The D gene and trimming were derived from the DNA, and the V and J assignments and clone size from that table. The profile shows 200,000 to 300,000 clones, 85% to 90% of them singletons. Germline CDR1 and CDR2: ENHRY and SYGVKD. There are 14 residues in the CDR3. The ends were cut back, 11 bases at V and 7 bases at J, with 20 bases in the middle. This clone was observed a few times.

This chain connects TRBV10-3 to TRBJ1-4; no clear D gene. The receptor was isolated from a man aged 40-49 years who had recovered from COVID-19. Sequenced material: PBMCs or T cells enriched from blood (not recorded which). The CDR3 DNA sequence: TGTGCCGTGACTAGTTCGGGTAACGGTGAAAAACTGTTTTTT. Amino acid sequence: CAVTSSGNGEKLFF.